Presented here are 32 T cell receptor beta chains from one specimen sequenced in a study of shared clonotypes between healthy human individuals. Clones were read by immunoSEQ multiplex PCR, and TCRdb kept only the in-frame ones, dropping some. The sample contains millions of clones, about 95% of which appear only once. Naive-designated CD8 cells lacked CD45RO, were positively enriched for CCR7, and omitted terminally differentiated effector memory CD45RA+ cells. Source material: naive CD8+ T cells sorted from blood. The receptors were sampled from a man aged 18 to 35 in good health.

The chain has TRBV10-3 and TRBJ2-7; 11 bases map to TRBD2. The length of the CDR3 is 14 residues. From germline, CDR1 is ENHRY and CDR2 SYGVKD. V was pared by 4 bases and J by 3 bases, with 2 bases of the junction left unmatched. DNA of the CDR3: TGTGCCATCAGTGCTAGCGGGAGGAACTACGAGCAGTACTTC. Translation: CAISASGRNYEQYF.

Details on this clone: Additional DNA sequences in this sample encode the identical CDR3. V and J are TRBV27 and TRBJ2-7; 10 nucleotides align to TRBD2. CDR3 length: 15 residues. J was trimmed by 4 bases and V by 0 bases; bases with no gene match: 3. Germline V lookup: CDR1 MNHEY, CDR2 SMNVEV (reference sequence). CDR3 amino acids: CASSLSPSGSYEQYF. The CDR3 DNA is TGTGCCAGCAGTTTATCCCCTAGCGGGAGTTACGAGCAGTACTTC.

The J gene is TRBJ2-3, the V gene TRBV5-1; a possible D gene is TRBD2 (5 bases). CDR3 length equals 15 residues. The ends were cut back, 2 bases at V and 0 bases at J, with 10 bases in the middle. Looked up from germline, CDR1 is SGHRS and CDR2 is YFSETQ. CDR3: CASSLKASSTDTQYF. CDR3 in DNA: TGCGCCAGCAGCTTAAAAGCTAGCAGCACAGATACGCAGTATTTT.

This chain connects TRBV9 to TRBJ2-5; 9 nucleotides align to TRBD2. The germline V gene has CDR1 SGDLS and CDR2 YYNGEE. The V and J ends lost 0 bases and 2 bases, in that order; junction bases with no gene match: 5. The CDR3 is 16 residues long. In nucleotides, the CDR3 is TGTGCCAGCAGCGTAGGGCTAGCGGGAATGCAAGAGACCCAGTACTTC. Translating it yields CASSVGLAGMQETQYF.

This clone was found once. The chain uses TRBV4-1 and TRBJ2-5; TRBD2 agrees at 9 bases. This CDR3 has 20 residues. Germline V gene data show CDR1 as MGHRA and CDR2 as YSYEKL. J was trimmed by 3 bases and V by 0 bases; bases with no gene match: 17. In DNA form, the CDR3 reads TGCGCCAGCAGCCAAGATTTGCTAGCGGGGAGGGGGGCCCTAGAAGAGACCCAGTACTTC. This gives the protein CASSQDLLAGRGALEETQYF.

CDR3 amino acids: CASSISGVNTGELFF. DNA of the CDR3: TGTGCCAGCTCCATTAGCGGGGTTAACACCGGGGAGCTGTTTTTT. The chain couples TRBV27 to TRBJ2-2, with 8 bases aligning to TRBD2. The V segment lost 8 bases and the J segment 2 bases; nucleotides outside the gene matches: 7. The length of the CDR3 is 15 residues. Per germline, CDR1 MNHEY and CDR2 SMNVEV (reference sequence).

This chain links TRBV7-9 with TRBJ2-2; 8 nucleotides agree with TRBD2. Trimming took 5 bases from V and 4 from J; bases not matched to a gene: 6. In germline, CDR1 is SEHNR, CDR2 FQNEAQ (reference sequence). This CDR3 region has 15 residues. CDR3 sequence: CASSLTSAATGELFF. The DNA of the CDR3 is TGTGCCAGCAGCCTGACTAGCGCTGCCACCGGGGAGCTGTTTTTT.

The V gene is TRBV18, the J gene TRBJ1-1; no definite D call. Germline V lookup: CDR1 KGHSH, CDR2 LQKENI. This CDR3 spans 15 amino acids. Between the trimmed V and J ends, which lost 3 bases and 4 bases, there was a span of 15 bases. The CDR3: CASSPSREEGTEAFF. The CDR3 nucleotides are TGTGCCAGCTCACCTTCTAGGGAGGAGGGCACTGAAGCTTTCTTT.

This clone occurred a few times. The chain is built from TRBV14 and TRBJ2-5; D gene ambiguous. Trimming stripped 3 bases from V and 0 bases from J, with 2 bases between. This CDR3 has 12 amino acids. Germline-derived CDR1 and CDR2 are SGHDN and FVKESK. In DNA, the CDR3 is TGTGCCAGCAGCCAGTACCAAGAGACCCAGTACTTC. This codes for CASSQYQETQYF.

V usage is TRBV5-6 and J usage is TRBJ2-7, with D perhaps TRBD1 (6 bases). The V end lost 2 bases, the J end lost 5 bases, and 14 bases lay between the germline ends. The CDR3 sequence is 14 residues long. Germline-derived CDR1 and CDR2 are SGHDT and YYEEEE. Written as DNA, the CDR3 is TGTGCCAGCAGCTTTGAAGGGGGAACCCACGAGCAGTACTTC. Translation: CASSFEGGTHEQYF.

With regard to this clone: At the DNA level, this CDR3 is encoded by other sequences in the same sample as well. This chain connects TRBV30 to TRBJ1-5, with 8 bases lining up with TRBD1. Germline V gives CDR1 GTSNPN, CDR2 SVGIG (reference sequence). There are 14 residues in the CDR3. Trimming removed 0 bases from V and 6 bases from J; junction bases left unmatched: 4. This CDR3 is CAWSVGQGSQPQHF. The DNA for the CDR3 is TGTGCCTGGAGTGTAGGACAGGGAAGTCAGCCCCAGCATTTT.

V and J are TRBV13 and TRBJ2-7; D uncertain. The CDR3 extends over 13 amino acids. Trimming took 5 bases from V and 5 from J, leaving 13 bases between them. Germline lookup yields CDR1 PRHDT and CDR2 FYEKMQ (reference sequence). The chain's CDR3 is CASSLSIVDEQYF. CDR3 in DNA: TGTGCCAGCAGCCTATCCATTGTCGACGAGCAGTACTTC.

The chain carries TRBV28 and TRBJ1-2; a weak D match, TRBD1 (5 bases). Germline V gene data show CDR1 as MDHEN and CDR2 as SYDVKM. V lost 3 bases and J 6 bases, leaving 11 bases between the germline ends. The CDR3 sequence is 13 residues long. This chain's CDR3 is CASSFVGEDGYTF. The CDR3 DNA reads as TGTGCCAGCAGTTTTGTAGGGGAAGATGGCTACACCTTC.

This rearrangement joins TRBV6-1 to TRBJ2-1; D is unclear. This CDR3 has 14 residues. CDR1 is MNHNS and CDR2 is SASEGT in the germline V gene. Trimming shortened V by 0 bases and J by 10 bases, and 13 bases separated the two germline ends. CDR3 nucleotide sequence: TGTGCCAGCAGTGAAGCGGAGTCTAGTGAGGAGCAGTTCTTC. It encodes CASSEAESSEEQFF.

Note on this clone: The same CDR3 is also encoded by other DNA sequences in this sample. The rearrangement links TRBV4-1 to TRBJ2-3, with D possibly being TRBD2 (5 bases). The CDR3 sequence is 15 residues long. Per the germline V gene, CDR1 is MGHRA and CDR2 is YSYEKL. Trimming left V 2 bases short and J 1 base short, with 10 bases between. Written as DNA, the CDR3 is TGCGCCAGCAGCCAACCGAGCGGCGGCACAGATACGCAGTATTTT. This codes for CASSQPSGGTDTQYF.

This rearrangement joins TRBV11-3 to TRBJ1-1; 7 bases map to TRBD1. The CDR3 covers 13 residues. In germline, CDR1 is SGHNT, CDR2 YENEEA. The V gene end was trimmed by 5 bases and the J gene end by 4 bases; junction bases not matched to a gene: 4. This CDR3 is CASSGRQGTEAFF. The CDR3, as DNA: TGTGCCAGCAGCGGTCGACAGGGCACTGAAGCTTTCTTT. The whole variable domain, filled in from reference TRBV11-3 and TRBJ1-1, reads EAGVVQSPRYKIIEKKQPVAFWCNPISGHNTLYWYLQNLGQGPELLIRYENEEAVDDSQLPKDRFSAERLKGVDSTLKIQPAELGDSAVYLCASSGRQGTEAFFGQGTRLTVV.

The chain couples TRBV7-2 to TRBJ2-5; D is perhaps TRBD2 (6 bases). Germline V gene data show CDR1 as SGHTA and CDR2 as FQGNSA. The CDR3 length is 16 residues. V was shortened by 3 bases and J by 3 bases, with 17 bases between the two germline ends. Here the CDR3 DNA reads TGTGCCAGCAGCTTGGTTGGGGGGAGTATAGAAGAGACCCAGTACTTC. Protein product: CASSLVGGSIEETQYF. The full variable domain, completed using reference TRBV7-2 and TRBJ2-5, is GAGVSQSPSNKVTEKGKDVELRCDPISGHTALYWYRQSLGQGLEFLIYFQGNSAPDKSGLPSDRFSAERTGGSVSTLTIQRTQQEDSAVYLCASSLVGGSIEETQYFGPGTRLLVL.

This clone is a singleton in its sample. The J gene is TRBJ2-1, the V gene TRBV5-6, with D possibly TRBD1 on 5 matching bases. The V end lost 3 bases, the J end lost 9 bases, and 16 bases lay between the germline ends. The CDR3 length is 14 residues. Germline CDR1 SGHDT, CDR2 YYEEEE. Written as DNA, the CDR3 is TGTGCCAGCAGCTATTATATGACAGTCGGTGAGCAGTTCTTC. This gives the protein CASSYYMTVGEQFF.

As concerns this clone: The junction departs from germline at one end; a sequencing error may be responsible. The CDR3 spells CASSFKTSGIGELFF. CDR3 DNA: TGTGCTAGCAGCTTTAAGACTAGCGGGATCGGGGAGCTGTTTTTT. V and J are TRBV7-7 and TRBJ2-2; 11 bases are a match to TRBD2. The CDR3 covers 15 residues. The germline V gene has CDR1 SSHAT and CDR2 FNYEAQ (reference sequence).

The gene calls are TRBV10-2 and TRBJ2-3; D remains unclear. The CDR3 spans 13 residues. The ends were cut back, 5 bases at V and 0 bases at J, with 6 bases in the middle. Germline V gene sequence: CDR1 WSHSY, CDR2 SAAADI. CDR3 bases: TGCGCCAGCAGTTCGGTCAGCACAGATACGCAGTATTTT. Protein: CASSSVSTDTQYF.

The chain has TRBV11-3 and TRBJ2-7, with TRBD2 identical over 7 bases. The germline V gene has CDR1 SGHNT and CDR2 YENEEA. V gave up 2 bases and J gave up 6 bases; unmatched junction bases: 1. This CDR3 has 12 residues. CDR3 DNA: TGTGCCAGCAGCTTAAGGGAGGGCGAGCAGTACTTC. Translation gives CASSLREGEQYF.

The chain is built from TRBV10-3 and TRBJ1-6, with D hard to call. The germline V and J ends were trimmed by 7 bases and 8 bases, with 15 bases remaining between them. Germline V CDR1 and CDR2: ENHRY, SYGVKD. The CDR3 runs 14 residues. The CDR3, as DNA: TGTGCCATCAAGAAAGCTTCCTTGGATTCACCCCTCCACTTT. Its translation: CAIKKASLDSPLHF.

In the case of this clone: The same CDR3 can be traced to other DNA sequences in this sample. V is TRBV5-4 and J is TRBJ2-1, with no clear D. The CDR3 spans 12 residues. In germline, CDR1 is SGHNT, CDR2 YYREEE (reference sequence). V dropped 1 base and J dropped 7 bases, with 6 bases sitting between them. The CDR3 reads CASSLKGNEQFF. The CDR3 DNA follows: TGTGCCAGCAGCTTGAAGGGTAATGAGCAGTTCTTC. Looking up the rest from reference TRBV5-4 and TRBJ2-1 gives the full variable domain: ETGVTQSPTHLIKTRGQQVTLRCSSQSGHNTVSWYQQALGQGPQFIFQYYREEENGRGNFPPRFSGLQFPNYSSELNVNALELDDSALYLCASSLKGNEQFFGPGTRLTVL.

This chain uses TRBV7-9 with TRBJ2-5; D could derive from TRBD1 or TRBD2 (5 bases each). Looked up from germline, CDR1 is SEHNR and CDR2 is FQNEAQ (reference sequence). The CDR3 has 10 amino acids. Trimming took off 5 bases at V and 13 bases at J, with 11 bases between the two ends. The chain's CDR3 is CASSLGPLYF. As DNA, the CDR3 is TGTGCCAGCAGCCTGGGACCCCTGTACTTC.

About this clone: This specimen includes other DNA sequences encoding the same CDR3. This sequence joins TRBV27 and TRBJ1-3, with 8 positions matching TRBD1. Per germline, CDR1 MNHEY and CDR2 SMNVEV (reference sequence). V gave up 4 bases and J gave up 4 bases; unmatched junction bases: 3. The CDR3 is 14 residues long. CDR3 bases: TGTGCCAGCAGTTCAACAGGGGGAGGAAACACCATATATTTT. It yields the protein CASSSTGGGNTIYF.

This clone appeared once. The chain uses TRBV27 and TRBJ1-4; a weak D match, TRBD1 (5 bases). Per germline, CDR1 MNHEY and CDR2 SMNVEV (reference sequence). The V end was cut by 6 bases, the J end by 6 bases, with 14 bases between. The length of the CDR3 is 14 residues. CDR3 DNA: TGTGCCAGCAGGCCGGGACTTTTTGATGAAAAACTGTTTTTT. Encoded protein: CASRPGLFDEKLFF.

As regards this clone: The junction does not match germline at one end; this may be a read error. Here the CDR3 DNA reads TGTGCCAGCAGTTCGAGGGACGTTGGGAACGCTGAAGCTTTCTTT. Amino acids: CASSSRDVGNAEAFF. This rearrangement joins TRBV27 to TRBJ1-1; D is perhaps TRBD1 (5 bases). The CDR3 is made up of 15 amino acids. Per the germline V gene, CDR1 is MNHEY and CDR2 is SMNVEV (reference sequence).

The V call is TRBV6-5, the J call TRBJ2-5, with TRBD2 matching 9 bases. The J call may be incorrect, as the DNA end agrees better with TRBJ2-7. Germline values: CDR1 MNHEY, CDR2 SVGAGI. This CDR3 region has 14 residues. CDR3: CASRLAGSSYEQYF. CDR3 coding DNA: TGTGCCAGCAGGCTAGCGGGGAGCTCCTACGAGCAGTACTTC.

The chain recombines TRBV28 with TRBJ2-3; the match to TRBD2 covers 13 bases. The CDR3 contains 15 residues. After removal of 4 bases from V and 3 bases from J, the junction contained 1 base not matched to a gene. The germline CDR1 and CDR2 sequences are MDHEN and SYDVKM. The CDR3 protein is CASSWGLAGTDTQYF. DNA of the CDR3: TGTGCCAGCAGTTGGGGACTAGCGGGGACAGATACGCAGTATTTT.

This sequence joins TRBV6-1 and TRBJ2-1; TRBD2 matches 7 bases. With 2 bases clipped from V and 3 bases from J, the junction kept 10 bases outside the gene matches. Per germline, CDR1 MNHNS and CDR2 SASEGT. The CDR3 length is 17 residues. The CDR3: CASSEQTSPTYYNEQFF. The CDR3 DNA reads TGTGCCAGCAGTGAACAGACTAGCCCCACGTACTACAATGAGCAGTTCTTC.

CDR3 protein: CASSQGVNTGELFF. DNA of the CDR3: TGTGCCAGCAGTCAGGGGGTCAACACCGGGGAGCTGTTTTTT. The chain has TRBV5-4 and TRBJ2-2, with TRBD1 matching 7 bases. The ends lost 5 bases at V and 2 bases at J; junction bases unmatched: 3. This CDR3 region has 14 residues. CDR1 is SGHNT, CDR2 YYREEE, per germline (reference sequence).

V usage is TRBV9 and J usage is TRBJ1-2; D gene ambiguous. Trimming took 4 bases from V and 1 from J, leaving 5 bases between them. Germline values: CDR1 SGDLS, CDR2 YYNGEE. The CDR3 is 12 amino acids. The DNA for the CDR3 is TGTGCCAGCAGCCCCCTTAACTATGGCTACACCTTC. Encoded protein: CASSPLNYGYTF. Filled out from reference TRBV9 and TRBJ1-2, the complete variable domain reads DSGVTQTPKHLITATGQRVTLRCSPRSGDLSVYWYQQSLDQGLQFLIQYYNGEERAKGNILERFSAQQFPDLHSELNLSSLELGDSALYFCASSPLNYGYTFGSGTRLTVV.